A single sample gave rise to the 2 T cell receptor beta chains below, sequenced in a study of blood T cell repertoires in COVID-19. Sequencing used immunoSEQ multiplex PCR; TCRdb keeps in-frame clones, though not all of them. The sample shows 50,000 to 80,000 clones, 75% to 95% of them seen only once. The sample was peripheral blood. These receptors were collected from a woman at least 80 years old with active COVID-19.

The CDR3 protein is CASCYDRVQETQYF. The CDR3 coding sequence is TGTGCCAGCTGCTACGACAGGGTCCAAGAGACCCAGTACTTC. The chain combines TRBV6-6 with TRBJ2-5; 7 bases match TRBD1. CDR1 is MNHNY and CDR2 is SVGAGI in the germline V gene (reference sequence). The CDR3 is 14 amino acids. The junction had 7 bases not matched to a gene; V was cut back by 8 bases and J by 1 base.

The chain recombines TRBV28 with TRBJ1-5; 7 bases line up with TRBD1. Germline CDR1 reads MDHEN; CDR2 reads SYDVKM. V shed 9 bases and J 6 bases; nucleotides not matched to a gene: 8. This CDR3 is built from 13 residues. The CDR3 sequence is CASIQGSSQPQHF. DNA of the CDR3: TGTGCCAGTATACAGGGGAGTAGTCAGCCCCAGCATTTT.